What follows are 29 T cell receptor beta chains derived from one specimen sequenced in a study of Graves' ophthalmopathy and Graves' hyperthyroidism. Amplification of TCR beta CDR3 regions used RNA transcripts. Investigators did first-round RT-PCR with HTBI primers, then second-round multiplex PCR. One entry per CDR3 protein, called by TCRdb with MiXCR from the multiplex PCR reads. The sample records 350,000 to 400,000 distinct CDR3 sequences, approximately 15% being singletons. Material: peripheral blood. The source is a woman younger than 30 with stable Graves' hyperthyroidism.

At least ten counts were recorded for this clonotype. V and J are TRBV5-8 and TRBJ1-1, with D unclear. CDR1 is SGHTS, CDR2 YDEGEE, per germline. The CDR3 length is 15 residues. The V and J ends lost 1 base and 3 bases respectively, with 13 bases between them. The CDR3 DNA is TGTGCCAGCAGCTTGAATGCAGATTCTTACACTGAAGCTTTCTTT. It codes for CASSLNADSYTEAFF.

This clonotype was recorded many times. V and J are TRBV19 and TRBJ2-5; possibly TRBD2 for D (5 bases). Germline CDR1 LNHDA, CDR2 SQIVND (reference sequence). Trimming stripped 4 bases from V and 4 bases from J, with 13 bases between. This CDR3 has 14 residues. The CDR3 loop is CASSKVRVGETQYF. The CDR3 DNA is TGTGCCAGTAGTAAGGTGCGGGTCGGAGAGACCCAGTACTTC.

In this sample, this clonotype turned up many times. This chain connects TRBV29-1 to TRBJ1-2; D is unresolved. The V gene's germline CDR1 is SQVTM and CDR2 ANQGSEA. The CDR3 consists of 13 residues. The V end lost 1 base, the J end lost 4 bases, and 10 bases lay between the germline ends. CDR3 sequence reads: CSVEVPEIYGYTF. CDR3 coding DNA: TGCAGCGTTGAAGTACCGGAGATCTATGGCTACACCTTC.

The table lists this clonotype with many counts. V gene TRBV2 combines with J gene TRBJ2-5; weak D call: TRBD1 (5 bases). The CDR3 extends over 14 amino acids. Trimming removed 8 bases at V and 2 bases at J, with 15 bases between. Germline lookup yields CDR1 SNHLY and CDR2 FYNNEI. In DNA form, the CDR3 reads TGTGCCAGCGGGAAGACAGAGAAGCAAGAGACCCAGTACTTC. Its translation: CASGKTEKQETQYF.

This clonotype was counted once. The CDR3 loop reads CATSRGAEETQYF. CDR3 coding DNA: TGTGCCACCAGCAGAGGAGCTGAAGAGACCCAGTACTTC. The chain joins TRBV15 to TRBJ2-5; D is unclear. The length of the CDR3 is 13 residues. The germline V gene has CDR1 LNHNV and CDR2 YYDKDF (reference sequence). V shed 1 base and J shed 3 bases, with 6 bases lying between them.

Many counts were recorded for this clonotype. The chain joins TRBV29-1 to TRBJ1-1; D not certain. CDR1 is SQVTM, CDR2 ANQGSEA, per germline. Trimming pared 4 bases from V and 0 bases from J, leaving 3 bases between. This CDR3 contains 11 residues. CDR3 residues: CSVAVNTEAFF. As DNA, the CDR3 is TGCAGCGTTGCCGTGAACACTGAAGCTTTCTTT.

This clonotype was seen repeatedly, ten times or more. The chain recombines TRBV6-5 with TRBJ1-6; maybe TRBD1 (6 bases). CDR3 length: 16 amino acids. Germline CDR1 is MNHEY and CDR2 is SVGAGI. V gave up 0 bases and J gave up 5 bases, with 11 bases separating them. The CDR3 nucleotides are TGTGCCAGCAGTTACTCGAGGAACAGGGATAATTCACCCCTCCACTTT. Translating it yields CASSYSRNRDNSPLHF.

J is TRBJ2-2 and V is TRBV19; no clear D gene. Germline lookup yields CDR1 LNHDA and CDR2 SQIVND (reference sequence). The CDR3 is 17 residues long. Trimming cost V 5 bases and J 0 bases, with 16 bases left between them. The CDR3 DNA is TGTGCCAGTAGTGTAAAAGTCGTAGGCGCGAACACCGGGGAGCTGTTTTTT. Encoded protein: CASSVKVVGANTGELFF.

This clonotype showed up many times. This sequence joins TRBV14 and TRBJ1-2; D possibly corresponds to TRBD1 (6 bases). Germline V CDR1 and CDR2: SGHDN, FVKESK. V lost 4 bases, J lost 0 bases, and 12 bases lay in between. The CDR3 runs to 15 residues. The CDR3: CASSPYRVPNYGYTF. The CDR3 nucleotides read TGTGCCAGCAGCCCCTACAGGGTACCTAACTATGGCTACACCTTC.

This sequence joins TRBV10-3 and TRBJ1-1, with D uncertain. The germline V gene has CDR1 ENHRY and CDR2 SYGVKD. V lost 0 bases and J lost 5, with 4 bases in between. The CDR3 loop spans 12 amino acids. The CDR3: CAISESFTEAFF. The CDR3 DNA reads TGTGCCATCAGTGAGTCTTTTACTGAAGCTTTCTTT.

This clonotype was observed many times. J is TRBJ1-2 and V is TRBV19, with D unresolved. The length of the CDR3 is 13 residues. Germline V gene lookup returns CDR1 LNHDA and CDR2 SQIVND (reference sequence). V was clipped by 4 bases and J by 6 bases, with 12 bases between them. For the CDR3, the DNA is TGTGCCAGTAGTACGGTGACCGGGAATGGCTACACCTTC. This encodes CASSTVTGNGYTF.

The chain couples TRBV20-1 to TRBJ1-5; possible D gene TRBD1, 5 bases. Germline V gives CDR1 DFQATT, CDR2 SNEGSKA (reference sequence). V was trimmed by 3 bases and J by 0 bases, leaving 15 bases between them. This CDR3 region has 16 residues. CDR3 amino acids: CSARNLLGPSNQPQHF. In nucleotides, the CDR3 is TGCAGTGCTAGGAACCTTCTGGGGCCTAGCAATCAGCCCCAGCATTTT.

This clonotype came up many times. The chain employs TRBV12-5 and TRBJ2-7; D might be TRBD2 (6 bases). V dropped 7 bases and J dropped 6 bases, with 22 bases sitting between them. The CDR3 runs to 15 residues. CDR1 and CDR2 from the germline V gene are LGHNT and FRNRAP. CDR3 protein: CASVSGAGGWSEQYF. CDR3 DNA sequence: TGTGCTAGTGTTTCCGGGGCCGGGGGATGGAGCGAGCAGTACTTC.

The chain couples TRBV12-3 or TRBV12-4 to TRBJ1-1; D gene uncertain. The CDR3 has 12 residues. Deletions cut 5 bases from V and 11 bases from J, with 15 bases between. The CDR3 bases are TGTGCCAGCAGTCTCGGGATGACTGGGGCTTTCTTT. This codes for CASSLGMTGAFF.

This clonotype was seen ten or more times. The chain is built from TRBV5-1 and TRBJ2-7, with D perhaps matching TRBD2 (5 bases). V dropped 2 bases and J dropped 4 bases, with 10 bases sitting between them. The CDR3 loop spans 13 amino acids. The germline CDR1 and CDR2 sequences are SGHRS and YFSETQ. CDR3 sequence: CASSFQREYEQYF. Written as DNA, the CDR3 is TGCGCCAGCAGCTTCCAAAGGGAGTACGAGCAGTACTTC.

CDR3 coding DNA: TGCGCCAGCAGCGTCCGGGACAGTAACTATGGCTACACCTTC. Translating it yields CASSVRDSNYGYTF. V usage is TRBV4-1 and J usage is TRBJ1-2; the match to TRBD1 covers 7 bases. This CDR3 spans 14 amino acids. The V segment lost 5 bases and the J segment 1 base; nucleotides outside the gene matches: 4. Germline V lookup: CDR1 MGHRA, CDR2 YSYEKL.

This clonotype was seen at least ten times. The J gene is TRBJ2-2, the V gene TRBV12-3 or TRBV12-4, with D uncertain. V dropped 7 bases and J dropped 3 bases, with 12 bases sitting between them. This CDR3 has 14 amino acids. CDR3 protein: CASNPGPDTGELFF. Written as DNA, the CDR3 is TGTGCCAGCAATCCCGGACCTGACACCGGGGAGCTGTTTTTT.

This clonotype was counted at least ten times. This chain joins TRBV5-1 and TRBJ2-2; D ambiguous. This CDR3 spans 15 amino acids. V lost 2 bases and J lost 8, with 16 bases in between. Germline V lookup: CDR1 SGHRS, CDR2 YFSETQ. The CDR3 protein is CASSFSDTPGGELFF. DNA of the CDR3: TGCGCCAGCAGCTTTTCAGACACCCCAGGTGGGGAGCTGTTTTTT.

The rearrangement uses TRBV6-2 or TRBV6-3 and TRBJ2-5; no reliable D call. CDR1 is MNHEY and CDR2 is SVGEGT in the germline V gene. Trimming removed 0 bases from V and 0 bases from J, with 8 bases in between. There are 15 residues in the CDR3. The CDR3 bases are TGTGCCAGCAGTTACTCCCAGAAGTACCAAGAGACCCAGTACTTC. Its translation: CASSYSQKYQETQYF.

Concerning this clonotype itself: A single base separates this from a much larger clone, so it may be a read error. The chain carries TRBV6-1 and TRBJ1-5; maybe TRBD1 (6 bases). This CDR3 has 14 amino acids. V was trimmed by 4 bases and J by 10 bases, leaving 17 bases between them. In germline, CDR1 is MNHNS, CDR2 SASEGT. CDR3 DNA sequence: TGTGCCAGCAGTGTAAGGGGGGCAAGTCATCCCCAGCATTTT. As protein: CASSVRGASHPQHF.

The chain uses TRBV7-8 and TRBJ2-7; 10 bases agree with TRBD1. The J segment lost 3 bases and the V segment lost 4 bases, leaving 3 bases of the junction unmatched. Germline V gene lookup returns CDR1 SGHVS and CDR2 FQNEAQ. The CDR3 is 14 residues long. The DNA for the CDR3 is TGTGCCAGCAGCTGGGGGACAGGGGACTACGAGCAGTACTTC. Protein: CASSWGTGDYEQYF.

This clonotype was detected many times. V gene TRBV20-1 combines with J gene TRBJ1-2, with a weak D call TRBD1 (5 bases). Germline V CDR1 and CDR2: DFQATT, SNEGSKA (reference sequence). The CDR3 contains 11 residues. V shed 2 bases and J shed 8 bases, with 9 bases lying between them. The CDR3 protein is CSARQGGGYTF. CDR3 DNA sequence: TGCAGTGCTAGACAGGGAGGAGGCTACACCTTC.

This clonotype has at least ten counts. One junction end does not reproduce the germline sequence, and a read error may be involved. V and J are TRBV4-1 and TRBJ1-1; unclear D gene. CDR1 and CDR2 (germline): MGHRA, YSYEKL. The CDR3 is 13 amino acids. The CDR3 loop is CASSQDRGTEAFF. The CDR3 bases are TGTGCCAGCAGCCAAGATCGGGGCACTGAAGCTTTCTTT.

This clonotype has only a few counts. The chain employs TRBV20-1 and TRBJ2-2; D is unresolved. The CDR3 has 13 residues. Trimming removed 3 bases from V and 4 bases from J, with 9 bases in between. Germline-derived CDR1 and CDR2 are DFQATT and SNEGSKA (reference sequence). For the CDR3, the DNA is TGCAGTGCTAGTGGTGGGGTCACCGGGGAGCTGTTTTTT. Translating gives CSASGGVTGELFF.

This chain joins TRBV4-1 and TRBJ1-5; D is undetermined. Trimming removed 0 bases at V and 6 bases at J, with 9 bases between. This CDR3 comprises 14 residues. Germline V gene lookup returns CDR1 MGHRA and CDR2 YSYEKL. The CDR3 DNA reads TGCGCCAGCAGCCAAGATCAGTTCCGTCAGCCCCAGCATTTT. Encoded protein: CASSQDQFRQPQHF.

Regarding this clonotype: This may stem from a read error, because a much larger clone lies one nucleotide away. The J gene is TRBJ1-1, the V gene TRBV9; D perhaps matches TRBD1 (5 bases). The CDR3 is made up of 14 amino acids. The germline CDR1 and CDR2 sequences are SGDLS and YYNGEE. V shed 0 bases and J shed 1 base, with 7 bases lying between them. The CDR3 DNA is TGTGCCAGCAGCGTAGGAGGGGAGAACACTGAAGCTTTCTTT. Amino acid sequence: CASSVGGENTEAFF.

This chain links TRBV9 with TRBJ2-7; perhaps TRBD2 as D (5 bases). V lost 0 bases and J 9 bases, leaving 16 bases between the germline ends. Germline V gene data show CDR1 as SGDLS and CDR2 as YYNGEE. This CDR3 has 14 amino acids. CDR3 loop: CASSVAGLNDVQYF. As DNA, the CDR3 is TGTGCCAGCAGCGTAGCGGGGTTGAACGATGTGCAGTACTTC. Full variable domain (rest looked up from reference TRBV9 and TRBJ2-7): DSGVTQTPKHLITATGQRVTLRCSPRSGDLSVYWYQQSLDQGLQFLIQYYNGEERAKGNILERFSAQQFPDLHSELNLSSLELGDSALYFCASSVAGLNDVQYFGPGTRLTVT.

This clonotype was counted at least ten times. The CDR3 bases are TGTGCCAGCAGCCCAGCGATCGCGGGGGTATACGAGCAGTACTTC. Translating it yields CASSPAIAGVYEQYF. The V gene is TRBV6-1, the J gene TRBJ2-7, with 7 bases aligning to TRBD2. Germline V CDR1 and CDR2: MNHNS, SASEGT. The CDR3 has 15 amino acids. The V segment lost 6 bases and the J segment 4 bases; nucleotides outside the gene matches: 12.

This clonotype was counted between two and nine times. This sequence joins TRBV2 and TRBJ2-7; D possibly uses TRBD1 or TRBD2 (6 bases each). CDR3 length: 14 amino acids. The V end lost 4 bases, the J end lost 6 bases, and 16 bases lay between the germline ends. CDR1 SNHLY and CDR2 FYNNEI come from the germline V gene. In DNA, the CDR3 is TGTGCCAGCAGTGTAGGAGGGGGGTTCGGCGAGCAGTACTTC. Protein: CASSVGGGFGEQYF.